One T cell receptor (beta chain) is described in this entry. Its antigen is as yet unknown. The data stem from a study of OX40 agonist ivuxolimab in advanced cancers. About the study: Three patients, one with hepatocellular carcinoma and two with cutaneous melanoma, responded partially.

Germline V gene lookup returns CDR1 MNHEY and CDR2 SMNVEV (reference sequence). V shed 3 bases and J shed 5 bases, with 5 bases lying between them. The CDR3 sequence is 11 residues long. Findings and caveats of the study: Determination of antigen specificity was not performed for the expanded peripheral T cells. At doses 0.1 to 3.0 mg/kg, CD4+ and CD8+ clones expanded.

Some clones are missing from TCRdb's copy, which holds only in-frame ones; the method was immunoSEQ multiplex PCR. The sample has tens of thousands of clones; around three quarters are singletons. The source was CD4+ or CD8+ T cells sorted from blood, collected in a trial of the OX40 agonist ivuxolimab. This TCR was sampled from an adult with an advanced solid tumor such as melanoma, head and neck, liver or kidney cancer. This rearrangement joins TRBV27 to TRBJ2-7; a possible D gene is TRBD2 (5 bases). The CDR3 loop is CASSLRDEQYF. The CDR3 DNA is TGTGCCAGCAGTTTGCGGGACGAGCAGTACTTC.